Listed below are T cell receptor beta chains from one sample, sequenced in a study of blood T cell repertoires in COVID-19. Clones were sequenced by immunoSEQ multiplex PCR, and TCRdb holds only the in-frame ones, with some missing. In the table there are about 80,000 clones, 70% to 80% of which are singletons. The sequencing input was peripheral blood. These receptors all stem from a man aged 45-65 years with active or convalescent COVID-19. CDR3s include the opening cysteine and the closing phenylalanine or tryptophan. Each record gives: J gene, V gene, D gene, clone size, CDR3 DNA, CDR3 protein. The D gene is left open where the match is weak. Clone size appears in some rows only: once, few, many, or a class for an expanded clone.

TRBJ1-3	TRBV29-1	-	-	TGCAGCGTTGGTTTATCCGCTGGAAACACCATATATTTT	CSVGLSAGNTIYF
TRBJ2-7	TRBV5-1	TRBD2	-	TGCGCCAGCAGCTTGACTAGCGGGGGATTCAGCTCCTACGAGCAGTACTTC	CASSLTSGGFSSYEQYF
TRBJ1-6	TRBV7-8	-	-	TGTGCCAGCAGCTTAGTCCGGGAGGGGGTACATCCCCTCCACTTT	CASSLVREGVHPLHF
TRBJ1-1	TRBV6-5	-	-	TGTGCCAGCAGTTATGGGGGGGTCGGCACTGAAGCTTTCTTT	CASSYGGVGTEAFF
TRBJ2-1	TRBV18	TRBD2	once	TGTGCCAGCTCACCAACAGCGGGGGGTTCTAATGAGCAGTTCTTC	CASSPTAGGSNEQFF
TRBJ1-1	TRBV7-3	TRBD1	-	TGTGCCAGCAGACTTAGCCCCCACAGGGGGGTGAACACTGAAGCTTTCTTT	CASRLSPHRGVNTEAFF
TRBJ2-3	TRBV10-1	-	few	TGCGCCAGCAGTGAGGGTAGAGGAGCGCAGTATTTT	CASSEGRGAQYF
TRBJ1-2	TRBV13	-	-	TGTGCCAGCAGCTTAGTTTTCAATGGCTACACCTTC	CASSLVFNGYTF
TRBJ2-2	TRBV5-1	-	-	TGCGCCAGCAGCTTGGTGGCAGGGGTTGCCGGGGAGCTGTTTTTT	CASSLVAGVAGELFF
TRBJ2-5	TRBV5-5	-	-	TGTGCCAGCAGCAAAGAGGCTCCTACAATGGGAGAGACCCAGTACTTC	CASSKEAPTMGETQYF
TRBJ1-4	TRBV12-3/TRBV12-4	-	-	TGTGCCAGCACCCGGGGCAGGGAGGGCAAACTGTTTTTT	CASTRGREGKLFF
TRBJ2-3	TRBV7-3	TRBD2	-	TGTGCCAGCAGCACCTATAGCGGGGGCCGAGGTACGCAGTATTTT	CASSTYSGGRGTQYF
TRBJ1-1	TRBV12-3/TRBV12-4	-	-	TGTGCCAGCACCTCGACGACAGGCCTGATAGCTTTCTTT	CASTSTTGLIAFF
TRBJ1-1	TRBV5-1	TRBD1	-	TGCGCCAGCAGCACCGGACAGGGGGTGAACACTGAAGCTTTCTTT	CASSTGQGVNTEAFF
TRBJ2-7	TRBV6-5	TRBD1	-	TGTGCCAGCACCCGGACAGGTCTCGGAGAGCAGTACTTC	CASTRTGLGEQYF
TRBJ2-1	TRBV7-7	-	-	TGTGCCAGCAGCTTATCCGGGGGGCATAATGAGCAGTTCTTC	CASSLSGGHNEQFF
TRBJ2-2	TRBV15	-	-	TGTGCCACCAGCAGACCACAGATCGGGGAGCTGTTTTTT	CATSRPQIGELFF
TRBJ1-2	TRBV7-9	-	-	TGTGCCAGCAGCCTGAGAACTTATGGCTACACCTTC	CASSLRTYGYTF
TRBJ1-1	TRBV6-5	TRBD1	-	TGTGCCAGCACCCCACAGGGGACGAACACTGAAGCTTTCTTT	CASTPQGTNTEAFF
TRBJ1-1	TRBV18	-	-	TGTGCCAGCTCACCACAGGGGTCGCGGACGTACACTGAAGCTTTCTTT	CASSPQGSRTYTEAFF
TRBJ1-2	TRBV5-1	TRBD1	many	TGCGCCAGCAGCCCCGGGACAGTTCGCGGTACGGGCTACACCTTC	CASSPGTVRGTGYTF
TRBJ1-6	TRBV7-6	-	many	TGTGCCAGCAGCTTACTGGGGGACTGGGATTCACCCCTCCACTTT	CASSLLGDWDSPLHF
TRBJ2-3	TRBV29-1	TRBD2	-	TGCAGCGTTGGTGTATCACTAGCGGGAGATACGCAGTATTTT	CSVGVSLAGDTQYF
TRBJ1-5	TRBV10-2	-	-	TGCGCCAGCAGTGAGGGAGGGGGCAATCAGCCCCAGCATTTT	CASSEGGGNQPQHF
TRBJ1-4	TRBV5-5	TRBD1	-	TGTGCCAGCAGCTTTCGGACAGGGGCTGAAAAACTGTTTTTT	CASSFRTGAEKLFF
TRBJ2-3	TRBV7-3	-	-	TGTGCCAGCAGCTTAGAAGGGGAAAGCACAGATACGCAGTATTTT	CASSLEGESTDTQYF
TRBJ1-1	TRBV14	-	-	TGTGCCAGCAGCCTGCGCGAAACAGGCGAAGCTTTCTTT	CASSLRETGEAFF
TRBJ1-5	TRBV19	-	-	TGTGCCAGTAGCTACGGGAGCAATCAGCCCCAGCATTTT	CASSYGSNQPQHF
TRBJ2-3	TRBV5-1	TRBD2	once	TGCGCCAGCAGCCTCGGGGGGATAGATACGCAGTATTTT	CASSLGGIDTQYF
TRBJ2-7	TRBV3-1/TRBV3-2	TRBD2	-	TGTGCCAGCAGCCAAGTCGGACTAGCGGATTACGAGCAGTACTTC	CASSQVGLADYEQYF
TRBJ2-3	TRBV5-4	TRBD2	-	TGTGCCAGCAGCTGGGGACTAGCGGGGTCAGATACGCAGTATTTT	CASSWGLAGSDTQYF
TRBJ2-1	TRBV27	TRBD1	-	TGTGCCAGCAGTCCCGGGACAGGAGTTCCTGAGCAGTTCTTC	CASSPGTGVPEQFF
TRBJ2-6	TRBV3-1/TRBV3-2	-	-	TGTGCCAGCAGCCAAGAGAGAGGTGCGACTGGGGCCAACGTCCTGACTTTC	CASSQERGATGANVLTF
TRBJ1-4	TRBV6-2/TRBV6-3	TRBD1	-	TGTGCCAGCAGTCAACAGGGGCCACACGAAAAACTGTTTTTT	CASSQQGPHEKLFF
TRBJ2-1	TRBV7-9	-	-	TGTGCCAGCAGCCCGAGGGTCAGACATAGCTCCTACAATGAGCAGTTCTTC	CASSPRVRHSSYNEQFF
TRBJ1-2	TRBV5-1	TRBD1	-	TGCGCCAGCAGCGGCGGGACAGGGGCGGGCTACTATGGCTACACCTTC	CASSGGTGAGYYGYTF
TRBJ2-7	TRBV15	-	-	TGTGCCACCAGCAGAGAGTCACCAGGGGTTCCGTACGAGCAGTACTTC	CATSRESPGVPYEQYF
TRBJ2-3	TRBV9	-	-	TGTGCCAGCAGCGCGTACACAGATACGCAGTATTTT	CASSAYTDTQYF
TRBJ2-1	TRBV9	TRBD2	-	TGTGCCAGCAGCGCGGGGTTAGGGACTAGCACGTACAATGAGCAGTTCTTC	CASSAGLGTSTYNEQFF
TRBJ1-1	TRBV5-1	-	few	TGCGCCAGCAGCTTGGGGGGGCTGGTAACTGAAGCTTTCTTT	CASSLGGLVTEAFF
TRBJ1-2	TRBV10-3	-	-	TGTGCCATCAGTGCAAGACAGAATCAGAACTATGGCTACACCTTC	CAISARQNQNYGYTF
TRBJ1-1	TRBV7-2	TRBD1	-	TGTGCCAGCAGCTTAAGGGGGCAGGGTGAAGCTTTCTTT	CASSLRGQGEAFF
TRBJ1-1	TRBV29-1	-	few	TGCAGCGTTAGGTGGAGGAACACTGAAGCTTTCTTT	CSVRWRNTEAFF
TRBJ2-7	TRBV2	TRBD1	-	TGTGCCAGCAGTGAAAGGGGGCACCTCTACGAGCAGTACTTC	CASSERGHLYEQYF
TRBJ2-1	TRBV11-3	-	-	TGTGCCAGCAGCCAGGGGACCGCCAAGGTGCAGTTCTTC	CASSQGTAKVQFF
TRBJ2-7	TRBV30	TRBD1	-	TGTGCCTGGAGTGACGGACAGGGGAGCTCCTACGAGCAGTACTTC	CAWSDGQGSSYEQYF
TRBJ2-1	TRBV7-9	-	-	TGTGCCAGCAGCTTAGACCCCCGCGGGGGCTATAGCTCCTACAATGAGCAGTTCTTC	CASSLDPRGGYSSYNEQFF
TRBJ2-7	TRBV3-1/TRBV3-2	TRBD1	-	TGTGCCAGCAGACACACGGGACAGCTCTCCTACGAGCAGTACTTC	CASRHTGQLSYEQYF
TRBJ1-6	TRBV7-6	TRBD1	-	TGTGCCAGCAGCTTATATTCAGGACAGGGTTGGAATTCACCCCTCCACTTT	CASSLYSGQGWNSPLHF
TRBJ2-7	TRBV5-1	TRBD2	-	TGCGCCAGCAGTCCTAGCGGGATCTCCTACGAGCAGTACTTC	CASSPSGISYEQYF
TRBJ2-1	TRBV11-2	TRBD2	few	TGTGCCAGCAGCTCAGGCGGGGGGGCCTTCAATGAGCAGTTCTTC	CASSSGGGAFNEQFF
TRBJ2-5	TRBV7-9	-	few	TGTGCCAGCAGCTTACTCGCGGAGACCCAGTACTTC	CASSLLAETQYF
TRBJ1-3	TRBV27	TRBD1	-	TGTGCCAGCAGTCCCCAGGGGGGCTCAGGAAACACCATATATTTT	CASSPQGGSGNTIYF